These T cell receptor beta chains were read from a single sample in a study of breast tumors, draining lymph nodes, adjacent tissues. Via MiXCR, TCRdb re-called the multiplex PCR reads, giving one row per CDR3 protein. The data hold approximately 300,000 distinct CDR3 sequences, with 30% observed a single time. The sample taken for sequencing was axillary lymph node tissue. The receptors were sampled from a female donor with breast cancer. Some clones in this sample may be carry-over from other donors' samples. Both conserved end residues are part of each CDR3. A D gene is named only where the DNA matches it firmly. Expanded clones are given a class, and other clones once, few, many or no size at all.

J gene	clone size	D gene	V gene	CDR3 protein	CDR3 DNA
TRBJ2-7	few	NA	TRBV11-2	CASSFAGETSYEQYF	TGTGCCAGCAGCTTCGCCGGGGAGACCTCCTACGAGCAGTACTTC
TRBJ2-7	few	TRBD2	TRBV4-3	CASSQDASGSRGYEQYF	TGCGCCAGCAGCCAAGACGCTAGCGGGAGTAGAGGCTACGAGCAGTACTTC
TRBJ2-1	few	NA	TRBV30	CAWSRTANDEQFF	TGTGCCTGGAGTCGGACAGCGAACGATGAGCAGTTCTTC
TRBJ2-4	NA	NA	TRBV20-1	CSALEIDKNIQYF	TGCAGTGCCCTGGAGATAGACAAAAACATTCAGTACTTC
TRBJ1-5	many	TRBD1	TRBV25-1	CASSEPGQSNQPQHF	TGTGCCAGCAGTGAACCGGGACAGAGCAATCAGCCCCAGCATTTT
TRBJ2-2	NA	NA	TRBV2	CASKGTKNTGELFF	TGTGCCAGCAAAGGGACAAAGAACACCGGGGAGCTGTTTTTT
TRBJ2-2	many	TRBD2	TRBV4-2	CASSQPVGGPGTGELFF	TGTGCCAGCAGCCAACCCGTGGGAGGGCCGGGAACCGGGGAGCTGTTTTTT
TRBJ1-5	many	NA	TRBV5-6	CASSLYSSNQPQHF	TGTGCCAGCAGCTTGTACAGTAGCAATCAGCCCCAGCATTTT
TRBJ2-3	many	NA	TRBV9	CASSPALATDTQYF	TGTGCCAGCAGCCCCGCTCTGGCAACAGATACGCAGTATTTT
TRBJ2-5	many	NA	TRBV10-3	CAISPTDKQETQYF	TGTGCCATCAGCCCGACGGACAAGCAAGAGACCCAGTACTTC
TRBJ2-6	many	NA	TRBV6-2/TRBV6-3	CASSYNSRDSSGANVLTF	TGTGCCAGCAGTTACAATAGCAGGGATTCATCTGGGGCCAACGTCCTGACTTTC
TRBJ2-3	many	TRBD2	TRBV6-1	CASSEGTSGRTDTQYF	TGTGCCAGCAGTGAGGGGACTAGCGGGAGGACAGATACGCAGTATTTT
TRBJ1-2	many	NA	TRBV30	CAWSRILVGYTF	TGTGCCTGGAGTAGGATCCTGGTTGGTTACACCTTC
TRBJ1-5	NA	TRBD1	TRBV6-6	CASSHRTGSGGSNQPQHF	TGTGCCAGCAGTCACCGTACCGGGTCAGGGGGTAGCAATCAGCCCCAGCATTTT
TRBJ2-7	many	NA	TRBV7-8	CASSTRLVGSEQYF	TGTGCCAGCTCGACCCGACTAGTGGGGAGCGAGCAGTACTTC
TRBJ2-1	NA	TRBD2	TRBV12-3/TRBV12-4	CASTIAGSADTQFF	TGTGCCAGCACCATAGCGGGATCGGCAGATACGCAGTTCTTC
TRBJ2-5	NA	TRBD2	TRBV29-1	CSVEEGSGRGETQYF	TGCAGCGTTGAAGAGGGGAGCGGGAGGGGAGAGACCCAGTACTTC
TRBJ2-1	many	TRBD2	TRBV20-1	CSAKASGVYNEQFF	TGCAGTGCTAAGGCTAGCGGGGTATACAATGAGCAGTTCTTC
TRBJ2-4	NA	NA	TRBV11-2	CASSTYLAKNIQYF	TGTGCCAGCAGCACCTATTTAGCCAAAAACATTCAGTACTTC
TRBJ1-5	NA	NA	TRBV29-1	CSVNQGSGNQPQHF	TGCAGCGTTAACCAGGGAAGCGGCAATCAGCCCCAGCATTTT
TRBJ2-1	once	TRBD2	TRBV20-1	CSARPGLAGTHSYPEQFF	TGCAGTGCTAGACCCGGACTAGCGGGAACTCACTCCTACCCTGAGCAGTTCTTC